Each of the 15 T cell receptor beta chains below was sequenced from the same sample in a study of shared clonotypes between healthy human individuals. Produced via immunoSEQ multiplex PCR; TCRdb's table is partial and in-frame only. This sample has more than 2,000,000 clones, with approximately 93% found just once. What was sequenced was naive CD4+ T cells from PBMCs. The subset was: CD45RA+ positively selected. The source is a man in his late teens or twenties in good health. Some clones in this sample may be carry-over from other donors' samples.

J is TRBJ1-2 and V is TRBV6-1; 7 bases are shared with TRBD1. V lost 5 bases and J lost 7; bases outside the gene matches: 10. Looked up from germline, CDR1 is MNHNS and CDR2 is SASEGT. The length of the CDR3 is 14 residues. The CDR3 coding sequence is TGTGCCAGCAGTCCACGAGACAGGGTTGGTGGCTACACCTTC. Encoded protein: CASSPRDRVGGYTF.

The chain recombines TRBV7-2 with TRBJ1-3; TRBD1 might be the D (6 bases). Trimming stripped 5 bases from V and 3 bases from J, with 11 bases between. The CDR3 spans 14 residues. Germline assignment: CDR1 SGHTA and CDR2 FQGNSA. The CDR3 region has the DNA TGTGCCAGCAGCCCCCAGGGGATTGGAAACACCATATATTTT. Protein: CASSPQGIGNTIYF.

This clone has a single count. J is TRBJ1-1 and V is TRBV15; maybe TRBD1 (6 bases). Trimming removed 5 bases from V and 11 bases from J, with 18 bases in between. The CDR3 has 13 amino acids. In germline, CDR1 is LNHNV, CDR2 YYDKDF (reference sequence). Here the CDR3 DNA reads TGTGCCACCAGCCTACAGGGTACGGTCGGGGCTTTCTTT. This sequence encodes CATSLQGTVGAFF.

This sequence joins TRBV5-8 and TRBJ2-3; a weak D match, TRBD2 (5 bases). The length of the CDR3 is 11 residues. With 1 base removed from V and 15 bases from J, the gap between germline ends came to 12 bases. The germline V gene has CDR1 SGHTS and CDR2 YDEGEE. In DNA form, the CDR3 reads TGTGCCAGCAGCTTGCGGGGAGAGCAATATTTT. Translation gives CASSLRGEQYF.

This chain connects TRBV5-1 to TRBJ2-7; D may be TRBD2 (5 bases). V was shortened by 0 bases and J by 7 bases, with 8 bases between the two germline ends. The CDR3 extends over 12 amino acids. Germline V gene data show CDR1 as SGHRS and CDR2 as YFSETQ. The CDR3 is CASSLEGREQYF. In DNA form, the CDR3 reads TGCGCCAGCAGCTTGGAAGGGAGAGAGCAGTACTTC.

The chain links TRBV19 to TRBJ2-1, with 7 nucleotides matching TRBD1. Germline-derived CDR1 and CDR2 are LNHDA and SQIVND (reference sequence). The CDR3 sequence is 13 residues long. Trimming at V came to 4 bases and at J to 16 bases, leaving 13 bases not matched to a gene. The DNA for the CDR3 is TGTGCCAGTAGTACAAGAGGACAGGAAGGTCGCTTCTTC. Translated: CASSTRGQEGRFF.

The gene calls are TRBV7-2 and TRBJ2-7; 10 nucleotides align to TRBD2. CDR3 length: 16 amino acids. Germline V lookup: CDR1 SGHTA, CDR2 FQGNSA. V shed 1 base, J shed 5 bases, and the junction held 8 bases outside the gene matches. The CDR3 nucleotides read TGTGCCAGCAGCTTAGTTAGTCTAGCGGGAGTCGACGAGCAGTACTTC. Protein sequence: CASSLVSLAGVDEQYF. Supplemented by reference TRBV7-2 and TRBJ2-7, the full variable domain reads GAGVSQSPSNKVTEKGKDVELRCDPISGHTALYWYRQSLGQGLEFLIYFQGNSAPDKSGLPSDRFSAERTGGSVSTLTIQRTQQEDSAVYLCASSLVSLAGVDEQYFGPGTRLTVT.

The chain couples TRBV30 to TRBJ1-5, with D possibly matching TRBD1 (5 bases). This CDR3 has 15 amino acids. V lost 4 bases and J lost 4, with 17 bases in between. Per germline, CDR1 GTSNPN and CDR2 SVGIG (reference sequence). The CDR3 sequence: CAWTAGGFGNQPQHF. CDR3 DNA: TGTGCCTGGACCGCGGGGGGGTTCGGGAATCAGCCCCAGCATTTT.

In this sample, this clone turned up once. V gene TRBV27 combines with J gene TRBJ2-1, with D possibly TRBD2 on 6 matching bases. The germline V gene has CDR1 MNHEY and CDR2 SMNVEV (reference sequence). Trimming pared 10 bases from V and 7 bases from J, leaving 20 bases between. The CDR3 has 14 residues. In nucleotides, the CDR3 is TGTGCCACCCAGCGGGCGGCCGTTGTTAATGAGCAGTTCTTC. This translates into CATQRAAVVNEQFF.

CDR3: CASSARTANSPLHF. The CDR3 nucleotides read TGTGCCAGCAGCGCCCGGACGGCCAATTCACCCCTCCACTTT. This chain connects TRBV9 to TRBJ1-6; D not certain. The length of the CDR3 is 14 residues. Germline loops: CDR1 SGDLS, CDR2 YYNGEE. V was clipped by 3 bases and J by 7 bases, with 11 bases between them.

CDR3 sequence: CASRRGLAGTDTQYF. As DNA, the CDR3 is TGCGCCAGCAGGAGGGGACTAGCGGGCACAGATACGCAGTATTTT. The chain carries TRBV10-1 and TRBJ2-3, with TRBD2 matching 11 bases. Per the germline V gene, CDR1 is WNHNN and CDR2 is SYGVQD (reference sequence). The V and J ends lost 6 bases and 1 base, in that order; junction bases with no gene match: 3. The CDR3 has 15 residues.

The chain combines TRBV4-2 with TRBJ2-3; 10 nucleotides line up with TRBD2. Germline V gene data show CDR1 as LGHNA and CDR2 as YNFKEQ. The V gene end was trimmed by 1 base and the J gene end by 4 bases; junction bases not matched to a gene: 5. The CDR3 covers 16 residues. CDR3 DNA sequence: TGTGCCAGCAGCCAAGTAACAGCGGGAGGGGCAGATACGCAGTATTTT. Translating it yields CASSQVTAGGADTQYF.

In DNA form, the CDR3 reads TGTGCCAGCAGGGTTCTAGCGGGACAAGAGACCCAGTACTTC. This encodes CASRVLAGQETQYF. The rearrangement links TRBV27 to TRBJ2-5, with 9 bases identical to TRBD2. After removal of 6 bases from V and 2 bases from J, the junction contained 4 bases not matched to a gene. Germline V gene data show CDR1 as MNHEY and CDR2 as SMNVEV (reference sequence). The CDR3 totals 14 residues.

The chain couples TRBV29-1 to TRBJ2-2; D is ambiguous. V shed 6 bases and J shed 7 bases, with 6 bases lying between them. The CDR3 has 10 residues. Germline loops: CDR1 SQVTM, CDR2 ANQGSEA. DNA for the CDR3: TGCAGCGTCGGAGTCGGGGAGCTGTTTTTT. Amino acids: CSVGVGELFF.

CDR3 DNA: TGCGCCAGCAGCTTCCGGGGGTGGGATGGCTACACCTTC. Residues: CASSFRGWDGYTF. This sequence joins TRBV5-1 and TRBJ1-2; tentatively, D is TRBD1 (5 bases). The CDR3 extends over 13 amino acids. Deletions cut 2 bases from V and 6 bases from J, with 11 bases between. Germline lookup yields CDR1 SGHRS and CDR2 YFSETQ.